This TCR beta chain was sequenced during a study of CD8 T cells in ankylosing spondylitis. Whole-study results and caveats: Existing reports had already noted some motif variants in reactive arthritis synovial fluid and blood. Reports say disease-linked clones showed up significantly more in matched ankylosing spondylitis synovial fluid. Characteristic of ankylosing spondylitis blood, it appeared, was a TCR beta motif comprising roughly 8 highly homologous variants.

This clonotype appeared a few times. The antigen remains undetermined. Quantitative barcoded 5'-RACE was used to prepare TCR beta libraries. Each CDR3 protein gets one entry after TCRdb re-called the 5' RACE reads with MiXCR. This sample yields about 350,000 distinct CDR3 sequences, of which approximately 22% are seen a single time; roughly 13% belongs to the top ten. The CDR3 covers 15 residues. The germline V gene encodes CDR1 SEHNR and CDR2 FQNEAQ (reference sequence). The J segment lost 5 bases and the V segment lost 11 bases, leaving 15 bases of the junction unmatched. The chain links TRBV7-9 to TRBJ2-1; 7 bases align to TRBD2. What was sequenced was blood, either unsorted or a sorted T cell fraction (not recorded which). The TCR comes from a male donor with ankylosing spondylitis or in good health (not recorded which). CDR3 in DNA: TGTGCCTCCAGGGCCCCCCGGGAGGTGGACAATGAGCAGTTCTTC. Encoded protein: CASRAPREVDNEQFF.